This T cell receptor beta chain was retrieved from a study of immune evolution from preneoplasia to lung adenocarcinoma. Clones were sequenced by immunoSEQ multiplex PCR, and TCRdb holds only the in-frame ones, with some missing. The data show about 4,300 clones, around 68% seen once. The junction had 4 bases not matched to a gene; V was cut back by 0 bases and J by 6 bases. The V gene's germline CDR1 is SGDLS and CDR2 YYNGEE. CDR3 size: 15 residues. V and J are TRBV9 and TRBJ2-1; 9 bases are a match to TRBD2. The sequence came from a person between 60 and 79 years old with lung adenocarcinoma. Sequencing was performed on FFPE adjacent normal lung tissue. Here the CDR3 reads CASSVAAGGPNEQFF. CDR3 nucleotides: TGTGCCAGCAGCGTAGCGGCGGGAGGGCCCAATGAGCAGTTCTTC.